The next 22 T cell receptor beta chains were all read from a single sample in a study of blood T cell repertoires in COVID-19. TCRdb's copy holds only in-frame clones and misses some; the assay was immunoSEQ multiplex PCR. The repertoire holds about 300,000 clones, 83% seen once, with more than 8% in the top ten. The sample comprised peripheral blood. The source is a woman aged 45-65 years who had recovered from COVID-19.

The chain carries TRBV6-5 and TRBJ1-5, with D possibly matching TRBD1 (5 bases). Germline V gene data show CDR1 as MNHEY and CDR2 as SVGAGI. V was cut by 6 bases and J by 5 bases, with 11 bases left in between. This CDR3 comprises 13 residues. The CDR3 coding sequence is TGTGCCAGCAGCAGACAGCGGGATCAGCCCCAGCATTTT. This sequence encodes CASSRQRDQPQHF.

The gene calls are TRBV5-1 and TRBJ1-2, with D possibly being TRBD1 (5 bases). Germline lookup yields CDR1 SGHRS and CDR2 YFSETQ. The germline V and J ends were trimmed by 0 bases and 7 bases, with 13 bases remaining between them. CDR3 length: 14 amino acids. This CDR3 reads CASSLGRGAGGYTF. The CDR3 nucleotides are TGCGCCAGCAGCTTGGGTAGGGGCGCAGGTGGCTACACCTTC.

The CDR3 bases are TGTGCCAGCAGCATGGACAGGCCCTACGAGCAGTACTTC. It codes for CASSMDRPYEQYF. This rearrangement joins TRBV11-2 to TRBJ2-7, with 7 bases matching TRBD1. The CDR3 covers 13 residues. J gave up 2 bases and V 5 bases, and 3 bases lay outside the gene matches. Germline CDR1 reads SGHAT; CDR2 reads FQNNGV.

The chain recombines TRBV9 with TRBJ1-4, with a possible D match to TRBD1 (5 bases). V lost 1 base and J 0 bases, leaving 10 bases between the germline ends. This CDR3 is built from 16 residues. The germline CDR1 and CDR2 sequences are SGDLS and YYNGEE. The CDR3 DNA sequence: TGTGCCAGCAGCGTAAGGGGAGGGACAACTAATGAAAAACTGTTTTTT. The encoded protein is CASSVRGGTTNEKLFF.

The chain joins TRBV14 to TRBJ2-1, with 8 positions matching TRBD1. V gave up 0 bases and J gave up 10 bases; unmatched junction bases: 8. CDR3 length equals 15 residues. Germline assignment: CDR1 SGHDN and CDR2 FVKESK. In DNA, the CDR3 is TGTGCCAGCAGCCAAGACAGGGGGCCTTATAAGGAGCAGTTCTTC. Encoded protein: CASSQDRGPYKEQFF.

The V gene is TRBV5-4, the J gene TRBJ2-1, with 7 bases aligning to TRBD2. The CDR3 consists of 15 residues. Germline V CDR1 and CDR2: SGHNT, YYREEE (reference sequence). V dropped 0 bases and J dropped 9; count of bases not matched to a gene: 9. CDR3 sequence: CASSLAASGQGEQFF. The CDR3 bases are TGTGCCAGCAGCTTGGCGGCTAGCGGTCAGGGTGAGCAGTTCTTC.

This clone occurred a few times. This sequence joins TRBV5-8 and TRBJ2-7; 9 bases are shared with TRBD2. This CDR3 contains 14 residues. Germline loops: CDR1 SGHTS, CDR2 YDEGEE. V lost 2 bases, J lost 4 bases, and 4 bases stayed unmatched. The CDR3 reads CASSFRLAAYEQYF. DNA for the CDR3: TGTGCCAGCAGCTTTCGACTAGCGGCTTACGAGCAGTACTTC. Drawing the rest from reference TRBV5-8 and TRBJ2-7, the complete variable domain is EAGVTQSPTHLIKTRGQQATLRCSPISGHTSVYWYQQALGLGLQFLLWYDEGEERNRGNFPPRFSGRQFPNYSSELNVNALELEDSALYLCASSFRLAAYEQYFGPGTRLTVT.

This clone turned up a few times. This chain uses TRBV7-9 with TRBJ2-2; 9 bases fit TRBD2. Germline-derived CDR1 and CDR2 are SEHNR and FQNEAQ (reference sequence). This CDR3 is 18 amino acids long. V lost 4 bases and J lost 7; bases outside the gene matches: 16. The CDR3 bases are TGTGCCAGCAGCTCCCCCTCGACTAGCGGAGGATGGGGCGGGGAGCTGTTTTTT. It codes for CASSSPSTSGGWGGELFF.

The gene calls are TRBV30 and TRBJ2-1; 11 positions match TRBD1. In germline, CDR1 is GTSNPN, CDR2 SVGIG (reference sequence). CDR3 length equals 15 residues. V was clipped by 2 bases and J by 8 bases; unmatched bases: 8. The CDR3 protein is CAWSHGTGGWDEQFF. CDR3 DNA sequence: TGTGCCTGGAGTCATGGGACAGGGGGTTGGGATGAGCAGTTCTTC.

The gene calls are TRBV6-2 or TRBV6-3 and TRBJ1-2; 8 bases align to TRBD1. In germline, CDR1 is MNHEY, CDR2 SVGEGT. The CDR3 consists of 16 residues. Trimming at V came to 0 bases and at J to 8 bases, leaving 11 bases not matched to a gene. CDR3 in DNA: TGTGCCAGCAGTTACTCGCGGCCCGGACAGGGCGGGGGCTACACCTTC. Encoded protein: CASSYSRPGQGGGYTF.

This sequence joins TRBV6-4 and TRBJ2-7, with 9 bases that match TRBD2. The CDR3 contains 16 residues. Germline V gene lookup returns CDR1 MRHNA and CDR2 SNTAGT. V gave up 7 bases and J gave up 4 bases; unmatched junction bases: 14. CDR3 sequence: CASKYEGLASNYEQYF. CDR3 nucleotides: TGTGCCAGCAAATACGAAGGACTAGCGAGTAATTACGAGCAGTACTTC.

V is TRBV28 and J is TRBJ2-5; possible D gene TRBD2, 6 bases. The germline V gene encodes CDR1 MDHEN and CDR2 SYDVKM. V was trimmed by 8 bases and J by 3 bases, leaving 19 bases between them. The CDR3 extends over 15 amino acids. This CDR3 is CASDQSGGPKETQYF. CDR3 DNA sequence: TGTGCCAGCGACCAATCCGGGGGTCCGAAAGAGACCCAGTACTTC.

CDR3 DNA sequence: TGTGCCAGCTCACCACGGGTAGCGGGGTCAATGACAGATACGCAGTATTTT. Amino acid sequence: CASSPRVAGSMTDTQYF. The V and J genes are TRBV18 and TRBJ2-3; 8 nucleotides match TRBD2. CDR1 is KGHSH, CDR2 LQKENI, per germline. The CDR3 length is 17 residues. The J segment lost 3 bases and the V segment lost 1 base, leaving 9 bases of the junction unmatched.

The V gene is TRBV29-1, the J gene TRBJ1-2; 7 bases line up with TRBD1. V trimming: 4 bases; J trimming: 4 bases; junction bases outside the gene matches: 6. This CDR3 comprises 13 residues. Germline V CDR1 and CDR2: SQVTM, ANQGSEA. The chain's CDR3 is CSVVGGEGYGYTF. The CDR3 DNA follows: TGCAGCGTTGTAGGGGGCGAAGGCTATGGCTACACCTTC.

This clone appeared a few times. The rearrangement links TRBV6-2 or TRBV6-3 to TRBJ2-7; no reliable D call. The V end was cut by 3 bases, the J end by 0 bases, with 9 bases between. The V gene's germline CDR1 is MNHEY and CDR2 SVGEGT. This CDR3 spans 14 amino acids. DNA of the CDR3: TGTGCCAGCAGTTATGGGCAGACCTCCTACGAGCAGTACTTC. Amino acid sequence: CASSYGQTSYEQYF.

As DNA, the CDR3 is TGTGCCAGCAGCTCCGACACTCCCAATCAGCCCCAGCATTTT. As protein: CASSSDTPNQPQHF. The chain is built from TRBV6-2 or TRBV6-3 and TRBJ1-5; the D is unclear. There are 14 residues in the CDR3. From germline, CDR1 is MNHEY and CDR2 SVGEGT. V was pared by 6 bases and J by 3 bases, with 12 bases between.

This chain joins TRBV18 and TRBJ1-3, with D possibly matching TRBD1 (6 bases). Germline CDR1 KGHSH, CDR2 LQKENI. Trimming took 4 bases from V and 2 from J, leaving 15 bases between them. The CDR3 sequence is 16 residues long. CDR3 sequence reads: CASSRPQGITGNTIYF. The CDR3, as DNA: TGTGCCAGCTCACGGCCCCAGGGGATTACTGGAAACACCATATATTTT.

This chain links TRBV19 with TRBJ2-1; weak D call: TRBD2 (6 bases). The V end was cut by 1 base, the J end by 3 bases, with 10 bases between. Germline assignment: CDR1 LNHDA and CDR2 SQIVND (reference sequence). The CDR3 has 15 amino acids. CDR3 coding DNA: TGTGCCAGTAGTATAGTGGGCGGGGTCTACAATGAGCAGTTCTTC. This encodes CASSIVGGVYNEQFF.

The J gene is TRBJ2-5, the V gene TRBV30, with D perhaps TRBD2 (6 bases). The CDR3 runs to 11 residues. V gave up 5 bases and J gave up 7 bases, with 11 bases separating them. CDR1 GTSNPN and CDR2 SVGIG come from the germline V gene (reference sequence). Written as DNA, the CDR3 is TGTGCCTGGGGGACTTCACCGACCCAGTACTTC. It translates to CAWGTSPTQYF.

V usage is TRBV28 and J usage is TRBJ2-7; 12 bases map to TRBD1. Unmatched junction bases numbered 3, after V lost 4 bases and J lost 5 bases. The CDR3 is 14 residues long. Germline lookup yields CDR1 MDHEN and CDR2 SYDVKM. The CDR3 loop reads CASSYGTGGHEQYF. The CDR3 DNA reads TGTGCCAGCAGTTACGGGACAGGGGGCCACGAGCAGTACTTC.

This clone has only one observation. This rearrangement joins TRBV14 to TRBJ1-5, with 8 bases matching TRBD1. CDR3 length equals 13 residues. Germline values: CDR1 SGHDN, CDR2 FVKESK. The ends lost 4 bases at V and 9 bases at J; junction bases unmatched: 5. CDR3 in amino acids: CASSPTGARPQHF. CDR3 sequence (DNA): TGTGCCAGCAGCCCGACAGGGGCGCGGCCCCAGCATTTT.

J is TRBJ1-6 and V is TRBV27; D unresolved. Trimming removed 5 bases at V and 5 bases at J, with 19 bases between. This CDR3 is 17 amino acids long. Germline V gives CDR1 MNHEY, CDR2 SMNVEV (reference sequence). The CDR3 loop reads CASSRAGVPSNNSPLHF. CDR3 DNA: TGTGCCAGCAGTCGCGCCGGGGTCCCCTCGAATAATTCACCCCTCCACTTT.